This T cell receptor beta chain originates from a study of Graves' ophthalmopathy and Graves' hyperthyroidism (dated by TCRdb to 2017 to 2018). Broadly, across the study: Peripheral blood was collected at initial diagnosis, before any treatment. The study used signatures of the TCR beta repertoire to tell Graves' ophthalmopathy apart from Graves' hyperthyroidism and to predict which patients would progress to ophthalmopathy. In total, around 140 blood samples were TCR-sequenced: some 43 ophthalmopathy, approximately 75 hyperthyroidism and roughly 17 hyperthyroidism-to-ophthalmopathy patients. To explore V-J signatures distinguishing ophthalmopathy from hyperthyroidism, a discovery set of 100 patients (fewer than 45 ophthalmopathy, some 57 stable hyperthyroidism) was enrolled. An independent validation cohort comprised 18 to 20 hyperthyroidism patients and roughly 15 patients who later progressed from hyperthyroidism to ophthalmopathy. T-cell repertoires of thyroid tissue and blood were compared in a handful of hyperthyroidism patients. Once sampling was done, hyperthyroidism patients were given methimazole at a starting dose of 30 mg daily, while ophthalmopathy patients were given high-dose intravenous methylprednisolone. The roughly 100 discovery patients were divided at random into training and test sets in a 7:3 ratio. General study outcomes and caveats: In validation, the model predicted ophthalmopathy progression with less than 71% sensitivity and 72.22% specificity; eleven to twelve predicted patients were CT-confirmed with GO in a median of about 7.1 months. No statistical method was used to predetermine the sample size, and group allocation was not hidden from the investigators. Most of the expanded thyroid clonotypes with a frequency above 0.001 were also detected in blood, and it was suggested that the thyroid immune response may be reflected by blood repertoires. In cross-validation, the 13-signature model distinguished ophthalmopathy from stable hyperthyroidism with about 90% sensitivity and 81% to 82% specificity, while in the test set the corresponding values were around 79% and 71%.

Ophthalmopathy patients were characterized by moderately to severely active disease, a Clinical Activity Score of at least 3, a NOSPECS grade of at least 4, and a disease duration under 3 months. Anyone with other autoimmune diseases, uncontrolled infections, pregnancy or lactation was excluded from the study. Clinical symptoms, serum thyroxine, TRAb, thyroid ultrasound and orbital computed tomography were used for diagnosis. Ficoll-Paque density gradient centrifugation was used to isolate PBMCs from about 10 ml of fresh peripheral blood. Total RNA was extracted using Trizol reagent, and RNA quality was checked on an Agilent 2100 Bioanalyzer. For repertoire sequencing, the TCR beta CDR3 regions were amplified from RNA transcripts. The first round was an RT-PCR using HTBI primers with the Qiagen OneStep RT-PCR kit, and this first round was followed by a second-round multiplex PCR, then size selection and purification. The libraries underwent paired-end sequencing with 100 bp reads on an Illumina HiSeq2000. The original methods were these. SOAPnuke was used to process the reads, removing any read that contained adapters or uncalled bases, had a mean Phred below 15, or lacked an exact match to the constant primer or identifier. High-quality paired reads were merged with COPE v1.2.5. Each unique nucleotide sequence was treated as a clonotype, and MiTCR v1.1 was used to align the clonotypes to the IMGT TRB V, D and J references. Only V-J combinations with frequency above 0.0001 were analysed, covering around 99% of repertoires. For each V-J combination, a TCR clonal expansion and chaos score was defined as F50 clonal expansion divided by the chaos observed in the TCRdist matrix. Welch's t-statistics and random forest were used to narrow the features down to 10 to 15 V-J combinations, which were then fed into a naive Bayes classifier. The Morisita-Horn index was used to measure how similar the thyroid and blood repertoires were. The raw public reads went through TCRdb reprocessing: fastp at Q25, MiXCR clone calling, in-frame beta chains kept. Every distinct CDR3 protein forms one entry, paired with its most common genes and DNA. For this entry, the V and J calls and clone size follow TCRdb and not the study's own pipeline. This sample holds 150,000 to 200,000 distinct CDR3 sequences; 35% to 45% were observed only once. The ten most abundant clones make up less than 9.5% of the sample.

The sample holds many counts of this clonotype. The specificity of this receptor is unknown. No base-level quality is on record; no much larger clone is a single base apart. For CDR1 and CDR2, the germline V gene lists SQVTM and ANQGSEA. The germline ends are 11 bases apart after V is trimmed by 1 base and J by 2 bases. From the cysteine up to the phenylalanine, the CDR3 has a length of 14 residues. Just the 42-base CDR3 DNA is kept, in frame starting at base 1. This TCR came from a man aged 25-40 years with Graves' ophthalmopathy. Donor details come from another sample of the same person, matched by shared clones. The chain couples TRBV29-1 to TRBJ1-1, with an unclear D gene assignment. Material for sequencing was peripheral blood. The CDR3 is CSVEVGTANTEAFF. The DNA sequence follows: TGCAGCGTTGAAGTGGGCACAGCTAACACTGAAGCTTTCTTT.